These T cell receptor beta chains were read from a single sample in a study of T cells in Graves' hyperthyroidism and ophthalmopathy. TCRdb redid the calling of the multiplex PCR reads with MiXCR, one entry per CDR3 protein. The table has around 700,000 distinct CDR3 sequences, just over 35% seen once. Sequencing used blood. All receptors come from a woman aged 35 to 49 with Graves' hyperthyroidism. Both conserved end residues are part of each CDR3. A D gene is named only where the DNA matches it firmly. Where a row states a size, it is once, few, many or the class of an expanded clone; other rows omit it.

D	length	size	J	V	DNA	CDR3
-	15	few	TRBJ1-1	TRBV2	TGTGCCAGCTCCCCATTGCGTAAGGGCGCCACTGAAGCTTTCTTT	CASSPLRKGATEAFF
-	16	-	TRBJ1-1	TRBV9	TGTGCCAGCAGCCCCCTTGGGGGCGGTTGGAACACTGAAGCTTTCTTT	CASSPLGGGWNTEAFF
TRBD1	14	many	TRBJ1-1	TRBV6-5	TGTGCCAGCAGTACCTTACAGGGGAGCACTGAAGCTTTCTTT	CASSTLQGSTEAFF
TRBD2	17	-	TRBJ2-5	TRBV7-9	TGTGCCAGCAGCCCCGCTTTAAGGGACCCGGGAGGGGAGACCCAGTACTTC	CASSPALRDPGGETQYF
-	15	many	TRBJ2-6	TRBV20-1	TGCAGTGCTAGAGCCGACAGCTCTGGGGCCAACGTCCTGACTTTC	CSARADSSGANVLTF
-	8	few	TRBJ2-5	TRBV29-1	TGCAGCGTTGAGACCCAGTACTTC	CSVETQYF
-	13	-	TRBJ2-2	TRBV19	TGTGCCAGTAAGGAACAGGGATCCGGGGAGCTGTTTTTT	CASKEQGSGELFF
TRBD1	16	-	TRBJ2-7	TRBV9	TGTGCTAGGCAAGGGGGCAGGGGGCCCGGACTCTACGAGCAGTACTTC	CARQGGRGPGLYEQYF
-	13	-	TRBJ2-3	TRBV10-3	TGTGCCATCCGGGATACTGCCCCAGATACGCAGTATTTT	CAIRDTAPDTQYF
-	13	many	TRBJ1-5	TRBV7-8	TGTGCCAGCAGCTTTGGCAACAATCAGCCCCAGCATTTT	CASSFGNNQPQHF
TRBD2	14	many	TRBJ2-7	TRBV7-2	TGTGCCAGCAGCGAAGCGGGGGGGACCTACGAGCAGTACTTC	CASSEAGGTYEQYF
TRBD1	16	-	TRBJ2-7	TRBV12-3/TRBV12-4	TGTGCCAGCAGCCGTATTCCGGGACAGGGAGTCTACGAGCAGTACTTC	CASSRIPGQGVYEQYF
TRBD1	11	-	TRBJ1-1	TRBV5-1	TGCGCCAGCAGCCTGACAGGGAATAAGATCTTT	CASSLTGNKIF
-	12	few	TRBJ1-1	TRBV12-3/TRBV12-4	TGTGCCAGCAGTTTTCGGGGGGCTGAAGCTTTCTTT	CASSFRGAEAFF
-	15	-	TRBJ2-1	TRBV5-1	TGTGCCAGCAGCTTATCCCAGGGACGGGTCAATGAGCAGTTCTTC	CASSLSQGRVNEQFF
-	12	few	TRBJ2-3	TRBV7-8	TGTGCCAGCAGCCTACCCGCAGATACGCAGTATTTT	CASSLPADTQYF
-	14	few	TRBJ1-2	TRBV6-6	TGTGCCAGCAGTCCACCTTCGACAGAAACTGGCTACACCTTC	CASSPPSTETGYTF
-	16	-	TRBJ2-7	TRBV20-1	TGCAGTGCTCCAGAAGGGGCGGATGGGGCCCACTACGAGCAGTACTTC	CSAPEGADGAHYEQYF
TRBD1	14	many	TRBJ2-7	TRBV19	TGTGCCAGTAGTACGACAGGGCGGTCGATCGAGCAGTACTTC	CASSTTGRSIEQYF
-	14	-	TRBJ1-5	TRBV29-1	TGCAGCTTAAGAGGGCATGGGAGGTCCCAGCCCCAGCATTTT	CSLRGHGRSQPQHF
-	15	-	TRBJ1-3	TRBV6-5	TGTGCCAGCAGTTACACGGGACTTTCTGGAAACACCATATATTTT	CASSYTGLSGNTIYF
-	16	-	TRBJ1-6	TRBV4-3	TGCGCCAGCAGCCAAGAATGGGCCGCCCGCGGTTCACCCCTCCACTTT	CASSQEWAARGSPLHF
-	18	-	TRBJ1-5	TRBV7-9	-	CASSFYICSAGHNQPQHF
-	14	few	TRBJ2-7	TRBV18	TGTGCCAGCTCACCCCCCGCACAGGGCTACGAGCAGTACTTC	CASSPPAQGYEQYF
-	13	many	TRBJ2-2	TRBV10-3	TGTGCCAGCAGTTACCTTCAGGAGAGCCAGCTGTTTTTT	CASSYLQESQLFF
TRBD2	15	many	TRBJ2-5	TRBV15	TGTGCCACCAGCGCATATAGCGGGGGGCAAGAGACCCAGTACTTC	CATSAYSGGQETQYF
-	17	many	TRBJ1-1	TRBV12-3/TRBV12-4	TGTGCCAGCAGTCCCCACACAGGACGGAGTGGGAACACTGAAGCTTTCTTT	CASSPHTGRSGNTEAFF
-	14	-	TRBJ2-7	TRBV5-5	TGTGCCAGCAGCTTGAAAAGGGGCGGCTACGAGCAGTACTTC	CASSLKRGGYEQYF
-	13	many	TRBJ2-5	TRBV20-1	TGCAGTGCTACACGAGGGATGAGGGAGACCCAGTACTTC	CSATRGMRETQYF
TRBD1	13	few	TRBJ2-7	TRBV10-3	TGTGCCAGCACTACAGGGGGCTGGGACGAGCAGTACTTC	CASTTGGWDEQYF
-	15	few	TRBJ1-1	TRBV4-3	TGCGCCAGCAGCCCCCCGGACAGCGCGAACACTGAAGCTTTCTTT	CASSPPDSANTEAFF
-	16	-	TRBJ1-5	TRBV20-1	TGCAGTGCTAGAGGAAGTCGGACAGACATCAATCAGCCCCAGCATTTT	CSARGSRTDINQPQHF
TRBD1	16	many	TRBJ1-4	TRBV19	TGTGCCAGTACGGCCAGGGGGCGAGGGATTTATGAAAAACTGTTTTTT	CASTARGRGIYEKLFF
TRBD2	16	-	TRBJ2-7	TRBV12-3/TRBV12-4	TGTGCCAGCAGTCTCCGCCGGGACGGGAGGATGGATGAGCAGTACTTC	CASSLRRDGRMDEQYF
TRBD1	17	-	TRBJ2-6	TRBV12-3/TRBV12-4	TGTGCCAGCAGCCGTCCGGGACAGAGTTCTGGGGCCAACGTCCTGACTTTC	CASSRPGQSSGANVLTF
-	16	-	TRBJ1-3	TRBV5-5	TGTGCCAGCAGCTCGACGGACTTTTCCCTGGGAAACACCATATATTTT	CASSSTDFSLGNTIYF